The TCR beta chain under discussion was sequenced for a study of technical replicates of blood from several donors. Some clones are missing from TCRdb's copy, which holds only in-frame ones; the method was immunoSEQ multiplex PCR. The table has 80,000 to 100,000 clones, just over 90% seen once; the top ten hold roughly 0.27%. Trimming removed 0 bases from V and 10 bases from J, with 10 bases in between. Looked up from germline, CDR1 is SEHNR and CDR2 is FQNEAQ (reference sequence). The length of the CDR3 is 14 residues. This clone was seen only once. The J gene is TRBJ1-6, the V gene TRBV7-9; weak D call: TRBD1 (5 bases). This sequence was found in a human donor in good health. Source material: T cells isolated from PBMCs. The CDR3 DNA reads as TGTGCCAGCAGCTTAGCCGGGGGAGGCTCACCCCTCCACTTT. Its translation: CASSLAGGGSPLHF.